This is a list of T cell receptor beta chains from one sample in a study of CD8 T cells in ankylosing spondylitis. TCRdb re-analysed the 5' RACE reads in MiXCR, keeping a single row per CDR3 protein. The sample includes 700,000 to 1,000,000 distinct CDR3 sequences, 12% seen only once; the top ten take roughly 0.51%. The sequencing input was blood, either unsorted or a sorted T cell fraction (not recorded which). The receptors here all came from a male donor with ankylosing spondylitis. The conserved cysteine and the conserved F or W are not part of the CDR3 here. Fields, in order: J gene, V gene, CDR3 protein.

>TRBJ1-5|TRBV28
ASSLQGYSNQPQH
>TRBJ1-1|TRBV11-2
ASSISPVVGTEAF
>TRBJ2-7|TRBV7-2
ASSFPGTVSYEQY
>TRBJ2-7|TRBV7-2
ASSLYGTASTRQY
>TRBJ2-1|TRBV6-1
ASTLFSGAYNEQF
>TRBJ2-7|TRBV29-1
SVRLMLTYEQY
>TRBJ2-5|TRBV28
ASSSYRGARIQY
>TRBJ2-7|TRBV15
ATSRAVGSGRPMGEQY
>TRBJ2-5|TRBV10-3
AISVERQAPQY
>TRBJ1-1|TRBV4-2
ASSQVGDQNTEAF
>TRBJ2-4|TRBV18
ASSPIPTGTKNIQY
>TRBJ1-5|TRBV7-9
ASSPGTSSNQPQH
>TRBJ2-2|TRBV9
ASSATSGANTGELF
>TRBJ2-3|TRBV6-2/TRBV6-3
ASRKTLGGNPTDTQY
>TRBJ2-3|TRBV5-1
ASSFGEDTQY
>TRBJ2-5|TRBV20-1
SASRGGVDETQY
>TRBJ1-2|TRBV4-1
ASSQAGSLNYGYT
>TRBJ2-1|TRBV5-5
ASSPWDTVYNEQF
>TRBJ2-3|TRBV4-3
ASSRLAGGVDTQY
>TRBJ1-4|TRBV20-1
SARDWARATNEKLF
>TRBJ2-1|TRBV20-1
SAQLDSGEQF
>TRBJ1-5|TRBV15
ARGRDRDSNQPQH
>TRBJ2-1|TRBV7-2
ATSALSYNEQF
>TRBJ2-1|TRBV29-1
SVGTGFSDEQF
>TRBJ2-7|TRBV5-1
ASGGTGAPRKQY
>TRBJ2-3|TRBV29-1
SVVLAGPGDTQY
>TRBJ1-2|TRBV5-1
ASSLLGGQQGGYT
>TRBJ2-7|TRBV6-2/TRBV6-3
ASTRDRLNEQY
>TRBJ1-6|TRBV11-2
ASSPTGYPWPYNSPLH
>TRBJ2-7|TRBV10-1
ASPTSVLVPYEQY
>TRBJ1-5|TRBV7-2
ASSQGGSTQH
>TRBJ2-5|TRBV10-3
AISALYQETQY
>TRBJ2-1|TRBV4-3
ASSQESSSYNEQF
>TRBJ2-5|TRBV5-1
ASSLGEEGQETQY
>TRBJ2-7|TRBV20-1
RVGQGSYEQY
>TRBJ1-2|TRBV10-3
AIRAGDNYGYT
>TRBJ1-2|TRBV15
ATSRGQSGYGYT
>TRBJ2-5|TRBV20-1
SARDGLAGDQETQY
>TRBJ1-4|TRBV6-1
ASRTGGGTNEKLF
>TRBJ2-3|TRBV30
AWSSITSTDTQY
>TRBJ2-3|TRBV20-1
SARDQQGREDTQY
>TRBJ2-3|TRBV29-1
SVRGLAGDADTQY
>TRBJ1-1|TRBV28
ASRVGGTEAF
>TRBJ2-1|TRBV12-3/TRBV12-4
ASSSPGVDEQF
>TRBJ2-1|TRBV7-2
ASSFGWGLANNPQF
>TRBJ2-7|TRBV20-1
STGDRDYEQY
>TRBJ2-3|TRBV20-1
SAKRRLGVTQY
>TRBJ2-7|TRBV12-3/TRBV12-4
ASSFAETVEQY
>TRBJ2-1|TRBV5-6
ASSGGQGGEQF
>TRBJ2-1|TRBV6-1
ALQRGVSYNEQF
>TRBJ2-1|TRBV20-1
SAPTGTGDNEQF
>TRBJ2-7|TRBV20-1
SASLAGGREQY
>TRBJ2-3|TRBV10-3
AIRLAGGTDTQY
>TRBJ2-7|TRBV20-1
SARGGTSGGYEQY
>TRBJ1-1|TRBV27
ASSYPGKGYTEAF
>TRBJ1-5|TRBV9
ASSPGGKGNQPQH
>TRBJ2-7|TRBV7-2
ASSPTGVDEQY
>TRBJ2-3|TRBV4-3
ASSKQQVSTDTQY
>TRBJ2-1|TRBV5-1
ASSLWTSGGAYNEQF